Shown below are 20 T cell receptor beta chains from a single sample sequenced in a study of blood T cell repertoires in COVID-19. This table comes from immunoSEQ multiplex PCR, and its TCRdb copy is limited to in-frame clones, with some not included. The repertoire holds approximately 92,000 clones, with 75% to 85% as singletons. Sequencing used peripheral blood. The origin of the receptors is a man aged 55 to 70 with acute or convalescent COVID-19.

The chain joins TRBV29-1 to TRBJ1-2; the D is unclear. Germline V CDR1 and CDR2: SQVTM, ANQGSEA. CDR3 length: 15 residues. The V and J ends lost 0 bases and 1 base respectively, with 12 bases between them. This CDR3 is CSVEDRAGVNYGYTF. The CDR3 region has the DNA TGCAGCGTTGAAGATCGGGCGGGCGTTAACTATGGCTACACCTTC.

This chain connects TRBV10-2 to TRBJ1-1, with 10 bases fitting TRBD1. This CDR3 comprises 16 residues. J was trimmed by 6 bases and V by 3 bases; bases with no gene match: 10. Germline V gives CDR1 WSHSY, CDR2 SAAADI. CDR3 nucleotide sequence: TGCGCCAGCAGTGACGCGACAGGGGGCACGAGGGCTGAAGCTTTCTTT. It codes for CASSDATGGTRAEAFF.

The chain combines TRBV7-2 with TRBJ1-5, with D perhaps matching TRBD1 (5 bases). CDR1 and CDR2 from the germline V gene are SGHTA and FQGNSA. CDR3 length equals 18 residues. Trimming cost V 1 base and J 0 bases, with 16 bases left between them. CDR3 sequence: CASSLEGRSSHSNQPQHF. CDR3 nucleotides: TGTGCCAGCAGCTTAGAGGGGAGGTCCAGTCATAGCAATCAGCCCCAGCATTTT. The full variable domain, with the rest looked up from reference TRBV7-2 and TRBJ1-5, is GAGVSQSPSNKVTEKGKDVELRCDPISGHTALYWYRQSLGQGLEFLIYFQGNSAPDKSGLPSDRFSAERTGGSVSTLTIQRTQQEDSAVYLCASSLEGRSSHSNQPQHFGDGTRLSIL.

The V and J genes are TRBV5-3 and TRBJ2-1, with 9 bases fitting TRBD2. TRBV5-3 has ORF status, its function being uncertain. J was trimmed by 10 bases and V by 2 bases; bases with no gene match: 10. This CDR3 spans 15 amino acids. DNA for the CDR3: TGTGCCAGAAGCTTTCGCGCTAGCGGGGTTCGCGAGCAGTTCTTC. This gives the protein CARSFRASGVREQFF.

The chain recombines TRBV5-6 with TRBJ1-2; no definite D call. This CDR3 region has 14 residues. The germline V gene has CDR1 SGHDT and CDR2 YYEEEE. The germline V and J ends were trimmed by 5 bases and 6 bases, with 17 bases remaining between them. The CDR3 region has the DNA TGTGCCAGCAGGTGGGTGAACAGTGCAGATGGCTACACCTTC. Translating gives CASRWVNSADGYTF.

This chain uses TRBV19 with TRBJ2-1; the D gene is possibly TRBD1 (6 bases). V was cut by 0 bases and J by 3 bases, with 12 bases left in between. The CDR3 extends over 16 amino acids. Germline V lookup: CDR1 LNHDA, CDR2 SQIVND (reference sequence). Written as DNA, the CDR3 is TGTGCCAGTAGTATAGATCTGGGCAGGGGCTACAATGAGCAGTTCTTC. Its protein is CASSIDLGRGYNEQFF. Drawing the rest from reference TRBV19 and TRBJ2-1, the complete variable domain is DGGITQSPKYLFRKEGQNVTLSCEQNLNHDAMYWYRQDPGQGLRLIYYSQIVNDFQKGDIAEGYSVSREKKESFPLTVTSAQKNPTAFYLCASSIDLGRGYNEQFFGPGTRLTVL.

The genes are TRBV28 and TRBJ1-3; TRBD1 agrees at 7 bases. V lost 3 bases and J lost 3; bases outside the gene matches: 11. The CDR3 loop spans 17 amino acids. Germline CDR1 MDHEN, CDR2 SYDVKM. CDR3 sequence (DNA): TGTGCCAGCAGTTTTTCCGGGACAGCAGCGGATGGAAACACCATATATTTT. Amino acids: CASSFSGTAADGNTIYF.

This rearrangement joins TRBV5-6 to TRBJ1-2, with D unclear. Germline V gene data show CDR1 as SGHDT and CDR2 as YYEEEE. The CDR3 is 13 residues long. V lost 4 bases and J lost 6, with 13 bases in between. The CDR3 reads CASSLPGRDGYTF. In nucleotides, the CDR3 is TGTGCCAGCAGCCTCCCCGGGCGGGATGGCTACACCTTC.

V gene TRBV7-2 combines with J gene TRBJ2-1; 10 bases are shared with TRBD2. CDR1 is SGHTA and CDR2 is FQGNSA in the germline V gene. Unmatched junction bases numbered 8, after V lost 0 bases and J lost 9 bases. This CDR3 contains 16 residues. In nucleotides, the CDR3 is TGTGCCAGCAGCTTAGCGCCTAGCGGGAGTAGTGGTGAGCAGTTCTTC. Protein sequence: CASSLAPSGSSGEQFF.

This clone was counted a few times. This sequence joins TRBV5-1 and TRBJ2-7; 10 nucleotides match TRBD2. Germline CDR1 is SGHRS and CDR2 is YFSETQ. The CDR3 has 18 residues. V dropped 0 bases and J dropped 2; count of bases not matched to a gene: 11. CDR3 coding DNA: TGCGCCAGCAGCTTGGTCCCAAACCTAGCGGGAGTACCCTACGAGCAGTACGTC. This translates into CASSLVPNLAGVPYEQYV.

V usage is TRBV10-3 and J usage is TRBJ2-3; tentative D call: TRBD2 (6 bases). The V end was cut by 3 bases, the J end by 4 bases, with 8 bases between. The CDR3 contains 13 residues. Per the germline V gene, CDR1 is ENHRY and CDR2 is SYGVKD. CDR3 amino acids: CAISDSGADTQYF. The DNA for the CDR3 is TGTGCCATCAGTGATTCGGGGGCAGATACGCAGTATTTT.

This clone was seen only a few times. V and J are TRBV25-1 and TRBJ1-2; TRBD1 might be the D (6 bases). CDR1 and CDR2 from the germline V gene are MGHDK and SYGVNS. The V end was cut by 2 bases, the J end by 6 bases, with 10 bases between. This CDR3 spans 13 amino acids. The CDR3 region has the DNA TGTGCCAGCAGTGAAAGGGGGACAAATGGCTACACCTTC. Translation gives CASSERGTNGYTF.

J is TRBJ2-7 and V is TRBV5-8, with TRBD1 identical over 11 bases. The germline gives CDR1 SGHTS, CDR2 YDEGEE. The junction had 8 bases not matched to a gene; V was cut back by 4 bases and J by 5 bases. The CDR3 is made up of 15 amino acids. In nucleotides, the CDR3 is TGTGCCAGCAGCCGCGGACAGGGGGCCTTTCACGAGCAGTACTTC. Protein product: CASSRGQGAFHEQYF.

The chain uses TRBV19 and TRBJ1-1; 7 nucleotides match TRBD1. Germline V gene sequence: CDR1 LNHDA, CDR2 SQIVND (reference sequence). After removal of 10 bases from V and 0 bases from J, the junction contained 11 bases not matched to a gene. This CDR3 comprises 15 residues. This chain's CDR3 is CATVPTGVLNTEAFF. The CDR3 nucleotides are TGTGCCACCGTTCCAACAGGGGTATTGAACACTGAAGCTTTCTTT.

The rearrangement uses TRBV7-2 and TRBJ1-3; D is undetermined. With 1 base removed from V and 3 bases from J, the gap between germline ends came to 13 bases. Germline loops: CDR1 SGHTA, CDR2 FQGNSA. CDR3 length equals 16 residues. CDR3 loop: CASSLDAGGSGNTIYF. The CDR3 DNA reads TGTGCCAGCAGCTTAGATGCAGGCGGGAGTGGAAACACCATATATTTT.

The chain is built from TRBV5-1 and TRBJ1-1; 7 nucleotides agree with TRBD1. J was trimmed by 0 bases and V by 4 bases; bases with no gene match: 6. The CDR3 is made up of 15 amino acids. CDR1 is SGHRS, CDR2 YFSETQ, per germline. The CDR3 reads CASSTAGTVNTEAFF. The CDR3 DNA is TGCGCCAGCAGCACGGCCGGGACAGTGAACACTGAAGCTTTCTTT. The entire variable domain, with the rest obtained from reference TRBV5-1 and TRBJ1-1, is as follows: KAGVTQTPRYLIKTRGQQVTLSCSPISGHRSVSWYQQTPGQGLQFLFEYFSETQRNKGNFPGRFSGRQFSNSRSEMNVSTLELGDSALYLCASSTAGTVNTEAFFGQGTRLTVV.

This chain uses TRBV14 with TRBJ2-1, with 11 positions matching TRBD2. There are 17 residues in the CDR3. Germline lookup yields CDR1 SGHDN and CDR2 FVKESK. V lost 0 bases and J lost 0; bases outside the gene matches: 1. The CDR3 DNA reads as TGTGCCAGCAGCCAAGACACTAGCGGGAGCTCCTACAATGAGCAGTTCTTC. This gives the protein CASSQDTSGSSYNEQFF.

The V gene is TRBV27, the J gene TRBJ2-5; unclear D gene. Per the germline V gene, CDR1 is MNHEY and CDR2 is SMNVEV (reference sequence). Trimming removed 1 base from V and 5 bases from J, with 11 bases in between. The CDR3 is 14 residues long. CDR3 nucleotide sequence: TGTGCCAGCAGTTTATGGAGTAGAATGGAGACCCAGTACTTC. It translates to CASSLWSRMETQYF.

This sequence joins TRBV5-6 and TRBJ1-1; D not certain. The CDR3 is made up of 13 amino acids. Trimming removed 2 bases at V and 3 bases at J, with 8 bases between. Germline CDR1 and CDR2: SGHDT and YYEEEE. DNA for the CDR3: TGTGCCAGCAGCTTATTTCGGGACACTGAAGCTTTCTTT. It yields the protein CASSLFRDTEAFF.

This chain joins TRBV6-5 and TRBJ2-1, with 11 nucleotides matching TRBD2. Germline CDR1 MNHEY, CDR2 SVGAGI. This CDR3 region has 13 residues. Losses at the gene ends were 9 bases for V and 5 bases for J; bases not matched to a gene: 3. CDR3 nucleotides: TGTGCCAGTAAACTAGCGGGAGACAATGAGCAGTTCTTC. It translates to CASKLAGDNEQFF.